The rows below give T cell receptor beta chains drawn from one sample of a study of PD-L1 blockade in urothelial cancer. Generated by immunoSEQ multiplex PCR, the TCRdb table keeps only in-frame clones and is missing some. Of 35,000 to 55,000 clones listed, about four fifths are singletons. The starting material was PBMCs, obtained around atezolizumab (anti-PD-L1) treatment. The receptor source for this set is a man aged 60-69 years with urothelial cancer. The CDR3 runs from the conserved cysteine through the conserved F or W. Each record gives: clone size, J gene, D gene, V gene, CDR3 DNA, CDR3 protein. D genes are given only for firm matches. A row's size may be missing; if present it is once, few, many or a size class.

. | TRBJ2-3 | TRBD1 | TRBV9 | TGTGCCAGCAGCGTAACAGGGACAGCAGATACGCAGTATTTT | CASSVTGTADTQYF
few | TRBJ2-2 | . | TRBV9 | TGTGCCAGCAGCAGACGCGGGACCCTTGCGAACACCGGGGAGCTGTTTTTT | CASSRRGTLANTGELFF
. | TRBJ2-6 | TRBD2 | TRBV5-1 | TGCGCCAGCAGCGTGCGGGGGGGCCCTGGGGCCAACGTCCTGACTTTC | CASSVRGGPGANVLTF
. | TRBJ2-3 | . | TRBV4-1 | TGCGCCAGCAGCCGCGGTTCAGGGAGCACAGATACGCAGTATTTT | CASSRGSGSTDTQYF
. | TRBJ2-7 | TRBD2 | TRBV10-2 | TGCGCCGGGAGTAGGGGACTAGTCTACGAGCAGTACTTC | CAGSRGLVYEQYF
. | TRBJ2-2 | . | TRBV11-2 | TGTGCCAGCAGCTTAGCCGTCGGGGAGCTGTTTTTT | CASSLAVGELFF
. | TRBJ2-1 | TRBD1 | TRBV28 | TGTGCCAGCAGTCCCCCGGGACAGGGCGAGCTCGTTGTAGTTCTTAGGGCCCGGTTCTTC | CASSPPGQGELVVVLRARFF
. | TRBJ1-1 | TRBD1 | TRBV6-1 | TGTGCCAGCAGTACGTGGACAGGGGATACTGAAGCTTTCTTT | CASSTWTGDTEAFF
. | TRBJ2-5 | . | TRBV5-1 | TGCGCCAGCAGCTTGCAGGGAAGAGAGACCCAGTACTTC | CASSLQGRETQYF
. | TRBJ1-1 | TRBD1 | TRBV15 | TGTGCCACCAGCAGAGATCCCGTGACAGGGGGCCTCACTGAAGCTTTCTTT | CATSRDPVTGGLTEAFF
. | TRBJ1-5 | TRBD1 | TRBV2 | TGTGCCAGCAGTGTGGGACAGGGGAATCAGCCCCAGCATTTT | CASSVGQGNQPQHF
. | TRBJ1-1 | . | TRBV29-1 | TGCAGCGTTCAGGGGACCACTGAAGCTTTCTTT | CSVQGTTEAFF
. | TRBJ2-5 | TRBD1 | TRBV10-1 | TGCGCCAGCGGCGGACAGGGGCAAGAGACCCAGTACTTC | CASGGQGQETQYF
. | TRBJ2-7 | TRBD1 | TRBV5-6 | TGTGCCAGCAGCTTGGCAGGGACAGGGGGCTACGAGCAGTACTTC | CASSLAGTGGYEQYF
. | TRBJ2-1 | . | TRBV11-2 | TGTGCCAGCCGACTATTTGGGCGAGGCAATGAGCAGTTCTTC | CASRLFGRGNEQFF
. | TRBJ2-1 | . | TRBV4-1 | TGCGCCAGCAGCCACCCGGGGGGCCGGAGGGCCAATGAGCAGTTCTTC | CASSHPGGRRANEQFF
. | TRBJ2-7 | TRBD2 | TRBV2 | TGTGCCAGCAGTGTGGGAGCGGGATACGAGCAGTACTTC | CASSVGAGYEQYF
. | TRBJ2-1 | . | TRBV27 | TGTGCCAGCAGTTTTTCCGGGATTAGCAATGAGCAGTTCTTC | CASSFSGISNEQFF
. | TRBJ2-5 | . | TRBV19 | TGTGCCAGTAGTATAGACGGTCAAGAGACCCAGTACTTC | CASSIDGQETQYF
. | TRBJ1-2 | TRBD1 | TRBV5-1 | TGCGCCAGCAGCACGGGACAGGGTGGGACCTATGGCTACACCTTC | CASSTGQGGTYGYTF
. | TRBJ2-5 | . | TRBV4-1 | TGCGCCAGCAGCCAAGTTATATCGGAGACCCAGTACTTC | CASSQVISETQYF
. | TRBJ2-3 | TRBD2 | TRBV30 | TGTGCCTGGAGTCAGGGACTAGCGGGGGGAAGGGATACGCAGTATTTT | CAWSQGLAGGRDTQYF
. | TRBJ2-2 | TRBD2 | TRBV19 | TGTGCCTCTTCACTGGCGGGAGACGGGGAGCTGTTTTTT | CASSLAGDGELFF
. | TRBJ2-5 | . | TRBV5-1 | TGCGCCAGCAGCTTACAGGACCAAGAGACCCAGTACTTC | CASSLQDQETQYF
. | TRBJ2-3 | . | TRBV10-3 | TGTGCCATCAGTGAGTCGAATCGGCAGGGGATCTCAGATACGCAGTATTTT | CAISESNRQGISDTQYF
few | TRBJ1-4 | . | TRBV2 | TGTGCCAGCAGTGAAGCGCTTTGGGCCCGTAATGAAAAACTGTTTTTT | CASSEALWARNEKLFF
. | TRBJ1-5 | . | TRBV2 | TGTGCCAGCAGTGAAGGGTCCAGGGTGGAGCCCCAGCATTTT | CASSEGSRVEPQHF
. | TRBJ1-1 | . | TRBV5-4 | TGTGCCAGCAGCCTCGGGGGGGGAGGGAGTACTGAAGCTTTCTTT | CASSLGGGGSTEAFF
. | TRBJ2-7 | . | TRBV19 | TGTGCCAGTAGTATAAGGCACGGGTCCTACGAGCAGTACTTC | CASSIRHGSYEQYF
. | TRBJ1-1 | . | TRBV28 | TGTGCCAGCGGACCTCGCCGGGAGGCTGAAGCTTTCTTT | CASGPRREAEAFF
. | TRBJ1-1 | . | TRBV11-2 | TGTGCCAGCAGCTTTCAGGCAGGGGAGAACACTGAAGCTTTCTTT | CASSFQAGENTEAFF
. | TRBJ2-7 | . | TRBV10-3 | TGTGCCATCACTCAGGGAGGCGAGCAGTACTTC | CAITQGGEQYF
. | TRBJ2-1 | . | TRBV5-4 | TGTGCCAGCAGTTTGCAGACAGGCTACAATGAGCAGTTCTTC | CASSLQTGYNEQFF
few | TRBJ1-1 | . | TRBV28 | TGTGCCAGCAGTTTATACGCGGGTAACACTGAAGCTTTCTTT | CASSLYAGNTEAFF